The 27 T cell receptor beta chains in this list originate from one sample, sequenced in a study of blood T cell repertoires in COVID-19. Method: immunoSEQ multiplex PCR; TCRdb's copy keeps in-frame clones and lacks some. The sample consists of about 260,000 clones, 75% to 90% of them appearing once. Sequencing used peripheral blood. The receptors originated from a woman in her 70s with COVID-19, enrolled during active disease.

The chain couples TRBV18 to TRBJ2-5, with a possible D match to TRBD1 (5 bases). Trimming pared 10 bases from V and 2 bases from J, leaving 17 bases between. CDR1 KGHSH and CDR2 LQKENI come from the germline V gene. The CDR3 sequence is 14 residues long. The CDR3 here is CATSRQTLQETQYF. CDR3 in DNA: TGTGCCACCTCGCGACAGACGCTTCAAGAGACCCAGTACTTC. The whole variable domain, filled in from reference TRBV18 and TRBJ2-5, reads NAGVMQNPRHLVRRRGQEARLRCSPMKGHSHVYWYRQLPEEGLKFMVYLQKENIIDESGMPKERFSAEFPKEGPSILRIQQVVRGDSAAYFCATSRQTLQETQYFGPGTRLLVL.

This sequence joins TRBV3-1 (or the pseudogene TRBV3-2) and TRBJ1-1; TRBD1 is a possible D gene (6 bases). The V end was cut by 1 base, the J end by 4 bases, with 13 bases between. The CDR3 sequence is 15 residues long. Germline assignment: CDR1 LGHDT and CDR2 YNNKEL (reference sequence). CDR3: CASSQVGGGSTEAFF. CDR3 nucleotide sequence: TGTGCCAGCAGCCAAGTGGGAGGGGGGAGCACTGAAGCTTTCTTT.

As regards this clone: This sample also contains other DNA sequences that code for the same CDR3. The CDR3 region has the DNA TGTGCCAGCAGCCCAAGGGGCGGACAGCCCCAGCATTTT. Its translation is CASSPRGGQPQHF. This chain connects TRBV7-2 to TRBJ1-5, with D perhaps matching TRBD1 (5 bases). This CDR3 has 13 residues. Trimming cost V 5 bases and J 7 bases, with 12 bases left between them. In germline, CDR1 is SGHTA, CDR2 FQGNSA.

The rearrangement links TRBV19 to TRBJ1-1; 8 bases agree with TRBD1. V dropped 4 bases and J dropped 1; count of bases not matched to a gene: 2. This CDR3 spans 14 amino acids. The germline CDR1 and CDR2 sequences are LNHDA and SQIVND (reference sequence). The CDR3 loop is CASSTDRGNTEAFF. The CDR3 DNA reads as TGTGCCAGTAGTACAGACAGGGGGAACACTGAAGCTTTCTTT.

The rearrangement links TRBV18 to TRBJ2-1; TRBD1 matches at 7 bases. V shed 4 bases, J shed 4 bases, and the junction held 7 bases outside the gene matches. The V gene's germline CDR1 is KGHSH and CDR2 LQKENI. This CDR3 is built from 15 residues. Here the CDR3 reads CASSLTGTDYNEQFF. The CDR3 DNA sequence: TGTGCCAGCTCACTCACCGGGACAGATTACAATGAGCAGTTCTTC. The full variable domain, its missing parts supplied by reference TRBV18 and TRBJ2-1, is NAGVMQNPRHLVRRRGQEARLRCSPMKGHSHVYWYRQLPEEGLKFMVYLQKENIIDESGMPKERFSAEFPKEGPSILRIQQVVRGDSAAYFCASSLTGTDYNEQFFGPGTRLTVL.

The genes are TRBV29-1 and TRBJ2-5; the D gene is possibly TRBD1 (6 bases). The germline gives CDR1 SQVTM, CDR2 ANQGSEA. CDR3 length equals 13 residues. Trimming removed 6 bases from V and 2 bases from J, with 13 bases in between. This chain's CDR3 is CSVKRQAQETQYF. In nucleotides, the CDR3 is TGCAGCGTCAAGAGACAGGCACAAGAGACCCAGTACTTC.

The V call is TRBV6-5, the J call TRBJ1-3; tentative D call: TRBD1 (5 bases). Germline CDR1 reads MNHEY; CDR2 reads SVGAGI. There are 11 residues in the CDR3. V lost 4 bases and J 10 bases, leaving 8 bases between the germline ends. The DNA of the CDR3 is TGTGCCAGCAGTTCAGGGCATACCATATATTTT. It is translated as CASSSGHTIYF.

CDR3 sequence (DNA): TGTGCCAGCAGCCTACAACAGGGCCACGCTTTCTTT. Protein product: CASSLQQGHAFF. This chain uses TRBV3-1 (or the pseudogene TRBV3-2) with TRBJ1-1; perhaps TRBD1 as D (6 bases). Germline V lookup: CDR1 LGHDT, CDR2 YNNKEL (reference sequence). V was pared by 4 bases and J by 11 bases, with 14 bases between. CDR3 length: 12 amino acids.

The chain is built from TRBV9 and TRBJ1-2; tentative D call: TRBD1 (5 bases). This CDR3 region has 13 residues. Per germline, CDR1 SGDLS and CDR2 YYNGEE. V dropped 0 bases and J dropped 5 bases, with 8 bases sitting between them. The chain's CDR3 is CASSVDSGYGYTF. The CDR3 DNA reads TGTGCCAGCAGCGTAGATTCAGGGTATGGCTACACCTTC.

J is TRBJ2-7 and V is TRBV5-1; 10 nucleotides line up with TRBD2. The CDR3 has 15 residues. Germline loops: CDR1 SGHRS, CDR2 YFSETQ. Trimming cost V 5 bases and J 5 bases; bases outside gene matches: 10. CDR3 bases: TGCGCCAGCAGTCTGGAGGGACTAGCGATCCACGAGCAGTACTTC. It is translated as CASSLEGLAIHEQYF.

Written as DNA, the CDR3 is TGTGCCAGTAGCTTAAATCAGAGGTTGAGTAATGAGCAGTTCTTC. It is translated as CASSLNQRLSNEQFF. V and J are TRBV19 and TRBJ2-1; D is undetermined. The germline V gene has CDR1 LNHDA and CDR2 SQIVND (reference sequence). CDR3 length: 15 residues. With 6 bases removed from V and 7 bases from J, the gap between germline ends came to 19 bases.

This chain connects TRBV2 to TRBJ2-4; no clear D gene. Germline V CDR1 and CDR2: SNHLY, FYNNEI. The CDR3 is 12 amino acids. The V end lost 2 bases, the J end lost 11 bases, and 10 bases lay between the germline ends. CDR3 sequence: CASSELTRVQYF. CDR3 in DNA: TGTGCCAGCAGTGAATTAACTCGGGTTCAGTACTTC.

The rearrangement links TRBV11-3 to TRBJ2-7; 8 nucleotides line up with TRBD2. V shed 7 bases and J 3 bases; nucleotides not matched to a gene: 5. This CDR3 comprises 13 residues. CDR1 SGHNT and CDR2 YENEEA come from the germline V gene. CDR3 DNA sequence: TGTGCCAGCAATATCCGGGAGGGCTACGAGCAGTACTTC. Its translation is CASNIREGYEQYF.

The chain uses TRBV27 and TRBJ2-3; 13 nucleotides align to TRBD2. The CDR3 is 17 amino acids. Germline trimming cut 6 bases from V and 2 bases from J; bases unmatched to any gene: 8. Germline V gene data show CDR1 as MNHEY and CDR2 as SMNVEV (reference sequence). The CDR3 loop is CASRSTGLAGLTDTQYF. The CDR3 DNA follows: TGTGCCAGCAGAAGTACGGGACTAGCGGGACTCACAGATACGCAGTATTTT.

The chain carries TRBV9 and TRBJ1-5; TRBD1 might be the D (5 bases). Per the germline V gene, CDR1 is SGDLS and CDR2 is YYNGEE. The CDR3 contains 14 residues. The germline V and J ends were trimmed by 3 bases and 2 bases, with 9 bases remaining between them. Written as DNA, the CDR3 is TGTGCCAGCAGCGCACAGGAGCGCAATCAGCCCCAGCATTTT. This gives the protein CASSAQERNQPQHF.

This chain uses TRBV13 with TRBJ2-5; 11 bases agree with TRBD1. Germline CDR1 is PRHDT and CDR2 is FYEKMQ (reference sequence). The CDR3 contains 16 residues. J was trimmed by 5 bases and V by 3 bases; bases with no gene match: 8. CDR3 sequence: CASSFPGQGAEETQYF. CDR3 sequence (DNA): TGTGCCAGCAGCTTTCCCGGACAGGGGGCGGAGGAGACCCAGTACTTC.

This chain joins TRBV6-5 and TRBJ2-5; the D is unclear. Trimming took 7 bases from V and 4 from J, leaving 4 bases between them. The CDR3 is 10 residues long. Germline-derived CDR1 and CDR2 are MNHEY and SVGAGI. CDR3 nucleotide sequence: TGTGCCAGCATTCTAGAGACCCAGTACTTC. Translated: CASILETQYF.

This rearrangement joins TRBV28 to TRBJ1-2; D uncertain. The CDR3 has 13 amino acids. Germline loops: CDR1 MDHEN, CDR2 SYDVKM. Deletions cut 5 bases from V and 5 bases from J, with 12 bases between. The CDR3 bases are TGTGCCAGCAGTCCGCCCCCGGGGTATGGCTACACCTTC. Its protein is CASSPPPGYGYTF.

The rearrangement joins TRBV2 to TRBJ1-2, with TRBD1 matching over 10 bases. This CDR3 has 15 residues. From germline, CDR1 is SNHLY and CDR2 FYNNEI. J gave up 6 bases and V 6 bases, and 10 bases lay outside the gene matches. The CDR3 protein is CASSLSLTGGNGYTF. The CDR3 bases are TGTGCCAGCAGCCTCAGCTTGACAGGGGGCAATGGCTACACCTTC.

A note on this clone: One junction end does not reproduce the germline sequence, and a read error may be involved. The gene calls are TRBV28 and TRBJ2-7, with D maybe TRBD1 (6 bases). Germline V gene lookup returns CDR1 MDHEN and CDR2 SYDVKM. The CDR3 sequence is 12 residues long. The CDR3 loop is CASSLQGGKLHF. DNA of the CDR3: TGTGCCAGCAGTTTACAAGGGGGTAAGCTGCACTTC.

V is TRBV5-8 and J is TRBJ1-4; D perhaps matches TRBD1 (5 bases). The germline V and J ends were trimmed by 0 bases and 0 bases, with 15 bases remaining between them. Germline lookup yields CDR1 SGHTS and CDR2 YDEGEE. CDR3 length: 18 amino acids. The DNA of the CDR3 is TGTGCCAGCAGCTTGGAGAGGACAAGCGTTGCAACTAATGAAAAACTGTTTTTT. The encoded protein is CASSLERTSVATNEKLFF.

V usage is TRBV3-1 (or the pseudogene TRBV3-2) and J usage is TRBJ2-1; 8 bases agree with TRBD2. The length of the CDR3 is 15 residues. Germline V gene lookup returns CDR1 LGHDT and CDR2 YNNKEL (reference sequence). The V gene end was trimmed by 0 bases and the J gene end by 13 bases; junction bases not matched to a gene: 11. The DNA of the CDR3 is TGTGCCAGCAGCCAAGATCCGGGAGGGAGTATGAGTCAGTTCTTC. Translation gives CASSQDPGGSMSQFF.

This clone occurred a few times. J is TRBJ2-7 and V is TRBV10-3; D is ambiguous. CDR3 length: 13 amino acids. Trimming left V 0 bases short and J 4 bases short, with 7 bases between. Germline CDR1 and CDR2: ENHRY and SYGVKD. CDR3 sequence reads: CAISESRIYEQYF. CDR3 bases: TGTGCCATCAGTGAGTCGAGGATTTACGAGCAGTACTTC.

The V and J genes are TRBV10-3 and TRBJ2-3, with a tentative D call TRBD2 (5 bases). The CDR3 sequence is 13 residues long. V gave up 6 bases and J gave up 4 bases, with 11 bases separating them. Germline lookup yields CDR1 ENHRY and CDR2 SYGVKD. The CDR3 loop is CAIRDSTPDTQYF. CDR3 in DNA: TGTGCCATCAGGGACTCGACCCCAGATACGCAGTATTTT.

The chain recombines TRBV5-1 with TRBJ2-7, with D tentatively TRBD1 (5 bases). The germline V gene encodes CDR1 SGHRS and CDR2 YFSETQ. The germline V and J ends were trimmed by 3 bases and 4 bases, with 20 bases remaining between them. The CDR3 has 16 amino acids. CDR3 sequence (DNA): TGCGCCAGCAGCTCCGCGACAGCAGGGTCCCTTTACGAGCAGTACTTC. Its protein product is CASSSATAGSLYEQYF.

The rearrangement links TRBV11-2 to TRBJ1-6; 10 bases line up with TRBD1. Germline V gene sequence: CDR1 SGHAT, CDR2 FQNNGV. The V gene end was trimmed by 5 bases and the J gene end by 6 bases; junction bases not matched to a gene: 1. The CDR3 runs to 14 residues. The CDR3 reads CASSRDRGNSPLHF. DNA for the CDR3: TGTGCCAGCAGCCGGGACAGGGGTAATTCACCCCTCCACTTT.

The chain links TRBV9 to TRBJ1-2, with D perhaps matching TRBD1 (6 bases). The CDR3 is made up of 12 amino acids. V lost 4 bases to trimming and J lost 8 bases, with 12 bases between them. Germline assignment: CDR1 SGDLS and CDR2 YYNGEE. The CDR3, as DNA: TGTGCCAGCAGCTCGAGGGGGGGAGGCTACACCTTC. Residues: CASSSRGGGYTF.